This T cell receptor beta chain was identified during a study of OX40 agonist ivuxolimab in advanced cancers. This table comes from immunoSEQ multiplex PCR, and its TCRdb copy is limited to in-frame clones, with some not included. Of more than 45,000 clones detected, approximately 94% appear once; the ten largest clones hold less than 15%. The study, taken as a whole, reports: Relative to CD4+ cells, CD8+ T cells on average had more expanded clones. Patients who responded partially at 0.1-3.0 mg/kg showed clonal expansion ranking among the lowest.

As regards this clone: Its matching antigen is unknown.

This CDR3 is built from 12 residues. V was pared by 3 bases and J by 9 bases, with 10 bases between. Germline V gene data show CDR1 as SGHRS and CDR2 as YFSETQ. The chain has TRBV5-1 and TRBJ2-1, with no clear D. This TCR was recovered from an adult with an advanced solid tumor such as melanoma, head and neck, liver or kidney cancer. The source was CD4+ or CD8+ T cells sorted from blood, collected in a trial of the OX40 agonist ivuxolimab. The chain's CDR3 is CASSYWSAEQFF. The CDR3 DNA sequence: TGCGCCAGCAGCTACTGGAGCGCTGAGCAGTTCTTC.